The source of this T cell receptor beta chain is a study of blood T cell repertoires in COVID-19 (dated by TCRdb to 2020 to 2022). For the wider study: Samples from collaborators originated in the United States, Italy and Spain and spanned both the acute and convalescent phases of COVID-19. Where HLA class I and class II types were available, the types were taken from metadata supplied by the sample provider, not from assay-based typing. Samples came from the ongoing ImmuneRACE study (first 160 participants) plus 1,254 subjects from 6 global collaborators. The repertoires were made available in a free public database intended to serve as a resource for research on the immune response to SARS-CoV-2. The dataset comprised deeply sampled blood TCRbeta repertoires from subjects exposed to, actively infected with, or recovered from COVID-19. Sample metadata almost always included a de-identified subject ID, COVID-19 status, age in years and sex. The material from the prospective study consisted of cDNA or gDNA derived from T cells, B-cell-depleted T cells, or PBMCs.

The collaborating institutions used their own protocols to collect whole blood in K2EDTA tubes. For TCRbeta analysis, collaborators shipped samples in one of three forms: frozen whole blood, isolated PBMCs, or DNA extracted from either of those sample types. The germline V gene (reference sequence) yields LGHDT for CDR1 and YNNKEL for CDR2. The CDR3 starts with the cysteine, ends with the phenylalanine, and has 16 residues. The kept DNA is CDR3 alone, 48 bases in frame from the first base. Deletion took 3 bases off V and 3 bases off J, with a span of 15 bases between the germline ends. TCRbeta CDR3 regions were amplified from genomic DNA by means of the immunoSEQ Assay, a bias-controlled multiplex PCR. Turning to the authors' computational methods: The number of nucleated cells in each sample was estimated from the amplification of reference gene primers within the assay. To quantify the absolute abundance of each unique TCRbeta CDR3 rearrangement, sequence reads were collapsed and filtered. For each sample, productive Simpson clonality was calculated as the square root of Simpson's diversity index over productive rearrangements. This immuneACCESS table, as held by TCRdb, lists in-frame sequences with V and J called but not all clones. Of the missing ones, under half trace to an unresolved V gene in checked studies; the others have no known cause. V and J calls and clone size follow that table, whereas D and trimming were derived from the DNA. In this sample the table shows roughly 120,000 clones, over 75% of which occur a single time. The ten largest clones capture 3% to 5% of the sample.

Here is what the overall study found, with its caveats: The quantity of clinical and demographic metadata differed by source and by participant and was supplied without curation.

For this clone: The specificity of this receptor is unknown. No base quality information exists; no much larger clone differs at one position.

This TCR came from a man aged 55 to 70 with acute or convalescent COVID-19. The specimen was peripheral blood. The rearranged chain carries TRBV3-1 (or the pseudogene TRBV3-2) and TRBJ2-1; matching of 6 bases hints at TRBD2 as the D gene. The DNA sequence is TGTGCCAGCAGCCACCCCCTAGCGAACAACTACAATGAGCAGTTCTTC. This translates into CASSHPLANNYNEQFF.